The T cell receptor (beta chain) described here comes from a study of PD-1 blockade in mismatch repair-deficient tumors. The overall study: Patients had about 13 mismatch repair-deficient cancer types and were previously treated and progressing. Points from the study as a whole: Tumor-resident clones, often absent from pretreatment blood, expanded after pembrolizumab and then contracted.

This CDR3 contains 11 residues. The germline CDR1 and CDR2 sequences are SGHAT and FQNNGV. The ends were cut back, 6 bases at V and 10 bases at J, with 10 bases in the middle. The protocol was immunoSEQ multiplex PCR, while the TCRdb copy is restricted to in-frame clones and leaves out a portion. The profile shows 100,000 to 150,000 clones, more than 85% of them singletons. As concerns this clone: The antigen is unknown.

PCR or immunohistochemistry showed mismatch repair deficiency in every enrolled patient. The starting material was peripheral blood, obtained 44 weeks after starting pembrolizumab. This TCR derives from an adult with mismatch repair-deficient cancer. The chain has TRBV11-2 and TRBJ2-1, with D unresolved. The CDR3 here is CASRITGEQFF. The CDR3 DNA sequence: TGTGCCAGCAGGATTACCGGGGAGCAGTTCTTC.